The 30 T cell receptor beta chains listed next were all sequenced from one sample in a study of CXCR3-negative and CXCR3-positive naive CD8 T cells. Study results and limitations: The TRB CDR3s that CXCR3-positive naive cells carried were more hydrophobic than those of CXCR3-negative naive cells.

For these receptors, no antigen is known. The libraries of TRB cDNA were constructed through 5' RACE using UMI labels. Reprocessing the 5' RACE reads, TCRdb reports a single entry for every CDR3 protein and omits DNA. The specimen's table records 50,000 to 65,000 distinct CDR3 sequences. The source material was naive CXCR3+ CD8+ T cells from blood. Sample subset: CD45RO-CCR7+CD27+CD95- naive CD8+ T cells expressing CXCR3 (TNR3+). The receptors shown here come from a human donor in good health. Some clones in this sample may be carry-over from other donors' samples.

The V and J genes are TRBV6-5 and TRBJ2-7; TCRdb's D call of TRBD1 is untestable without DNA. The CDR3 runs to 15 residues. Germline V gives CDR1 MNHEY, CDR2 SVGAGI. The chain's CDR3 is CASSLGTGGLNEQYF.

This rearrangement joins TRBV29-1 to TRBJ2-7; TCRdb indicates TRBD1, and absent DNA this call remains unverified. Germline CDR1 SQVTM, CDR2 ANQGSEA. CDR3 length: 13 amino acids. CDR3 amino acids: CSVVGRGRLEQYF.

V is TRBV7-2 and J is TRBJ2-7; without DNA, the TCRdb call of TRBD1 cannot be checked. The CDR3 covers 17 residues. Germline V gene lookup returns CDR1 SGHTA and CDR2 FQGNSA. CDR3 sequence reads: CASSLYPRTGGSLEQYF.

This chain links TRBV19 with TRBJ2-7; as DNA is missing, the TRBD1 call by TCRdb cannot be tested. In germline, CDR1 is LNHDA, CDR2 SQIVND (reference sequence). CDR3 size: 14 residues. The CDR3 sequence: CASSIGQLPYEQYF. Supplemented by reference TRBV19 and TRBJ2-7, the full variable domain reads DGGITQSPKYLFRKEGQNVTLSCEQNLNHDAMYWYRQDPGQGLRLIYYSQIVNDFQKGDIAEGYSVSREKKESFPLTVTSAQKNPTAFYLCASSIGQLPYEQYFGPGTRLTVT.

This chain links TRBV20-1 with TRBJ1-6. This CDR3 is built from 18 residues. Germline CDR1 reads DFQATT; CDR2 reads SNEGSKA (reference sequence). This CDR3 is CSATHGGAANSKYSPLHF.

CDR3: CASSLSGPYGYTF. The chain couples TRBV27 to TRBJ1-2. There are 13 residues in the CDR3. Per the germline V gene, CDR1 is MNHEY and CDR2 is SMNVEV (reference sequence).

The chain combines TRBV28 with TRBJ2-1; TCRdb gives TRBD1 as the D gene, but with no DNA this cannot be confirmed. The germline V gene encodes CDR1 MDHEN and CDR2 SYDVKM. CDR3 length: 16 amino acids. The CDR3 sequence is CASRGTGVFSYNEQFF. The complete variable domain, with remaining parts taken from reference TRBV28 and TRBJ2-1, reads DVKVTQSSRYLVKRTGEKVFLECVQDMDHENMFWYRQDPGLGLRLIYFSYDVKMKEKGDIPEGYSVSREKKERFSLILESASTNQTSMYLCASRGTGVFSYNEQFFGPGTRLTVL.

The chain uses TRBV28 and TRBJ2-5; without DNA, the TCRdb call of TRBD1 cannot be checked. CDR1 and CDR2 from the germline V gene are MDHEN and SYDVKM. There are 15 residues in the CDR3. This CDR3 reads CASSQGQILGETQYF. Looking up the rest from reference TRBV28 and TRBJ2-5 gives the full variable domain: DVKVTQSSRYLVKRTGEKVFLECVQDMDHENMFWYRQDPGLGLRLIYFSYDVKMKEKGDIPEGYSVSREKKERFSLILESASTNQTSMYLCASSQGQILGETQYFGPGTRLLVL.

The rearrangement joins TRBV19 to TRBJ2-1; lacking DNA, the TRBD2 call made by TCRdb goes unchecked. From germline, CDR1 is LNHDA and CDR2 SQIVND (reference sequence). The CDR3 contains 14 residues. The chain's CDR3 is CASSIVTRSDEQFF.

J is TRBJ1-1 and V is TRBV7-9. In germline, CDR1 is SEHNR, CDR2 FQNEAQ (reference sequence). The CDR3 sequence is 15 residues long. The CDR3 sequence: CASSRDTGMNTEAFF.

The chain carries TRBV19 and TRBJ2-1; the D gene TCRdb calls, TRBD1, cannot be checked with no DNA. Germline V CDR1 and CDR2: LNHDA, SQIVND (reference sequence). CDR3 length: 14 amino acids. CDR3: CASSMGGVVNEQFF.

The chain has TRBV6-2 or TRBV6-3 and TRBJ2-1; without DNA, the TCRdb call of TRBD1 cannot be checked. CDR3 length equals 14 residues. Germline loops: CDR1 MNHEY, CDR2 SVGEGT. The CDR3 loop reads CATNRAEAVYEQFF.

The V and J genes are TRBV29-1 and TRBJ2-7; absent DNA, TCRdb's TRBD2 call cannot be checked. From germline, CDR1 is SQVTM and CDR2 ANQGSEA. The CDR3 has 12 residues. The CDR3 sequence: CSVEDRGGEQYF.

Here the CDR3 reads CASSFQVNTEAFF. The chain joins TRBV9 to TRBJ1-1. This CDR3 has 13 amino acids. CDR1 SGDLS and CDR2 YYNGEE come from the germline V gene.

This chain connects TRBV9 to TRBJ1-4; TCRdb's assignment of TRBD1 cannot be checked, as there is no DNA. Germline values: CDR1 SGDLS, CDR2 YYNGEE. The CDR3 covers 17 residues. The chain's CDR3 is CASSASGQSTTNEKLFF.

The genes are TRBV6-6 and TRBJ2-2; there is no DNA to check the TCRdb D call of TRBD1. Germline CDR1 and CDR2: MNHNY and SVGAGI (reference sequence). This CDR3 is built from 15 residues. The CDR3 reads CASSITGKGIGELFF.

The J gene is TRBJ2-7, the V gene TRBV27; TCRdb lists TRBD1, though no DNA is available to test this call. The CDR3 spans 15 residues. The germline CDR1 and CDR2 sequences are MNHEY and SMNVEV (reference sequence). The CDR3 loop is CASSYGQGDTYEQYF.

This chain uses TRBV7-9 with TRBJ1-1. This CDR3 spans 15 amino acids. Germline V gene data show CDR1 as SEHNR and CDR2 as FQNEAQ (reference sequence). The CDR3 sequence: CASSLAGVLNTEAFF.

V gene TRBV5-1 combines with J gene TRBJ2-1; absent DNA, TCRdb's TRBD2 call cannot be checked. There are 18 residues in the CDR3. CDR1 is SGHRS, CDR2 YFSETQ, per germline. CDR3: CASSLHASGGASYNEQFF.

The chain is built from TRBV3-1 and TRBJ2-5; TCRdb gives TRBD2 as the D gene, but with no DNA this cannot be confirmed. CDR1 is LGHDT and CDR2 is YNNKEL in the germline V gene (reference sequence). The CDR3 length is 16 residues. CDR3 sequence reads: CASSHKLAGVKETQYF.

CDR3: CASSFTPNLGGTYNEQFF. The rearrangement joins TRBV7-6 to TRBJ2-1; no DNA is available, so the TRBD2 call from TCRdb remains unchecked. Germline assignment: CDR1 SGHVS and CDR2 FNYEAQ. The CDR3 sequence is 18 residues long.

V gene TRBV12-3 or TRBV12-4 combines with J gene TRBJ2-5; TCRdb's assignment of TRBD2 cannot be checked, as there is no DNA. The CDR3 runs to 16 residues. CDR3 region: CASSPGGGRYQETQYF.

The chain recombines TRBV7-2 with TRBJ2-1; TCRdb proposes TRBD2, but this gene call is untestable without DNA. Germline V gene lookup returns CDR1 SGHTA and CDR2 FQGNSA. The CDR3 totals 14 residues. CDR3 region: CASSLGGGANEQFF. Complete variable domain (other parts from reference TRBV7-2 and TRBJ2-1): GAGVSQSPSNKVTEKGKDVELRCDPISGHTALYWYRQSLGQGLEFLIYFQGNSAPDKSGLPSDRFSAERTGGSVSTLTIQRTQQEDSAVYLCASSLGGGANEQFFGPGTRLTVL.

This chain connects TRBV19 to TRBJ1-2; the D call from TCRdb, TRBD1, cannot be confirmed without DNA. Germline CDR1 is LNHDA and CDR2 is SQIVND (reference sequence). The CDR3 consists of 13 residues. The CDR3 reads CASGDSPNYGYTF.

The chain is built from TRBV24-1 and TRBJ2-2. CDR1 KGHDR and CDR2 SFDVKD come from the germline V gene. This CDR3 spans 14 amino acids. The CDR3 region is CATSDLGNTGELFF.

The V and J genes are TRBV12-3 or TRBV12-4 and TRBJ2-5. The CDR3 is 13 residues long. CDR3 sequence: CASSLSTEETQYF.

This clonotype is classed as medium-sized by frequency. CDR3 residues: CSVEEINYNEQFF. This chain links TRBV29-1 with TRBJ2-1. The CDR3 has 13 amino acids. The germline CDR1 and CDR2 sequences are SQVTM and ANQGSEA.

The CDR3 loop is CASSSPRDGYSYEQYF. The chain couples TRBV5-6 to TRBJ2-7; checking the TCRdb D call of TRBD1 is not possible without DNA. Germline CDR1 and CDR2: SGHDT and YYEEEE. The CDR3 length is 16 residues.

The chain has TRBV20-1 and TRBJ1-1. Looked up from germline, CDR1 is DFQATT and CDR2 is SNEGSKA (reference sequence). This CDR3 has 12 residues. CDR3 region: CSASRDYTEAFF.

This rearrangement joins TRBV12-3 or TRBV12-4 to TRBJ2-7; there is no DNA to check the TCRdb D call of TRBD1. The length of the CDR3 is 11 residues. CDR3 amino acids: CASRDTYEQYF.